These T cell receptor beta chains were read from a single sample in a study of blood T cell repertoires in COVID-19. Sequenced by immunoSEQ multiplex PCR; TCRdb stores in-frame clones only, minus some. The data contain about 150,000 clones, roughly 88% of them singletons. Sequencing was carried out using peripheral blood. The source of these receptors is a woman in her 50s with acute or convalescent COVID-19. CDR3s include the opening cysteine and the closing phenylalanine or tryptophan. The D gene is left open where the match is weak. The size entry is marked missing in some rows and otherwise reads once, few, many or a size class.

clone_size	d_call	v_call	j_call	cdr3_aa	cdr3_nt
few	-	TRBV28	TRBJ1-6	CASSPRGQPGSPLHF	TGTGCCAGCAGTCCGAGGGGACAACCGGGGTCACCCCTCCACTTT
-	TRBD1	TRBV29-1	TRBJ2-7	CSTRQGAGYEQYF	TGCAGCACACGACAGGGGGCCGGCTACGAGCAGTACTTC
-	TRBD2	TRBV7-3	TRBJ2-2	CASSLRRTSGAAGELFF	TGTGCCAGCAGCTTACGCCGGACTAGCGGGGCGGCCGGGGAGCTGTTTTTT
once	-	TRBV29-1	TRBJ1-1	CSVLAGNTEAFF	TGCAGCGTTCTGGCAGGGAACACTGAAGCTTTCTTT
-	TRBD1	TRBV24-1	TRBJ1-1	CATSDNRGSTEAFF	TGTGCCACCAGTGACAACAGGGGTAGCACTGAAGCTTTCTTT
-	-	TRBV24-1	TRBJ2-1	CATSDYRRGDEQFF	TGTGCCACCAGTGATTATCGGAGGGGAGATGAGCAGTTCTTC
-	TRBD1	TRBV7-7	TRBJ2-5	CASSKSGTGRAETQYF	TGTGCCAGCAGTAAATCCGGGACAGGGAGGGCGGAGACCCAGTACTTC
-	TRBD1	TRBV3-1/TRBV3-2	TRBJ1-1	CASSGTGGGKAFF	TGTGCCAGCAGCGGGACAGGGGGCGGAAAAGCTTTCTTT
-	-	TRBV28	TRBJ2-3	CASSRADTLSGDTQYF	TGTGCCAGCAGCCGAGCAGACACGCTAAGTGGAGATACGCAGTATTTT
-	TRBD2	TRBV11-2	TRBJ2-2	CASSTGTSGGIGELFF	TGTGCCAGCAGCACCGGGACTAGCGGGGGGATCGGGGAGCTGTTTTTT
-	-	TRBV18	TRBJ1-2	CASSPEQGADYGYTF	TGTGCCAGCTCACCGGAACAGGGAGCGGACTATGGCTACACCTTC
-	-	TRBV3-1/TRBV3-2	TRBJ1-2	CASSQVRGAGGYGYTF	TGTGCCAGCAGCCAAGTTCGGGGGGCCGGGGGCTATGGCTACACCTTC
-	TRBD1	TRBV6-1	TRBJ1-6	CASSPTGGDSPLHF	TGTGCCAGCAGCCCAACAGGGGGAGATTCACCCCTCCACTTT
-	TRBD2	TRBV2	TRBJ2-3	CASTGLGTDTQYF	TGTGCCAGCACAGGACTAGGCACAGATACGCAGTATTTT
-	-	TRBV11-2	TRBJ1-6	CASIMRQEDSPLHF	TGTGCCAGCATCATGAGACAGGAGGATTCACCCCTCCACTTT
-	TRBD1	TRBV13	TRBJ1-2	CASSLGNRGFIGYTF	TGTGCCAGCAGCTTAGGTAACAGGGGGTTTATTGGCTACACCTTC
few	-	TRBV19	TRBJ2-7	CASSPRGAGGSHEQYF	TGTGCCAGTAGTCCCCGGGGCGCAGGGGGGTCCCACGAGCAGTACTTC
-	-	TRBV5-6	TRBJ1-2	CASTLVQGRGYTF	TGTGCCAGCACCCTAGTACAGGGTAGAGGCTACACCTTC
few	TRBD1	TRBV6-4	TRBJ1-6	CASSVDRDSPLHF	TGTGCCAGCAGTGTCGACAGGGACTCACCCCTCCACTTT
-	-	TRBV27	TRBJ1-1	CASSFTGNTEAFF	TGTGCCAGCAGTTTCACAGGGAATACTGAAGCTTTCTTT
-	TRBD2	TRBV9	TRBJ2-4	CASSADRSGGVDIQYF	TGTGCCAGCAGCGCCGACCGTAGCGGGGGGGTTGACATTCAGTACTTC
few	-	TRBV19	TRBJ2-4	CASGQPMAKNIQYF	TGTGCCAGCGGACAGCCTATGGCCAAAAACATTCAGTACTTC
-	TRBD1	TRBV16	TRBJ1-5	CASSQYPGTGGSQPQHF	TGTGCCAGCAGCCAATACCCCGGGACAGGGGGAAGTCAGCCCCAGCATTTT
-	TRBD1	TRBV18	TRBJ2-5	CASSLTGQAKETQYF	TGTGCCAGCTCCCTTACCGGACAGGCCAAGGAGACCCAGTACTTC
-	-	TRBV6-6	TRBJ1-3	CASSPGVPGNTIYF	TGTGCCAGCAGCCCAGGGGTCCCTGGAAACACCATATATTTT
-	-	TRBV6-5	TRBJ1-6	CASSYSGSDNSPLHF	TGTGCCAGCAGTTACTCCGGGAGCGATAATTCACCCCTCCACTTT
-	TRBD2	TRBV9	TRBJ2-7	CASSVGLAGGGSYEQYF	TGTGCCAGCAGCGTAGGACTAGCGGGAGGGGGCTCCTACGAGCAGTACTTC
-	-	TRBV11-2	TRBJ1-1	CASSSPGRARLAFF	TGTGCCAGCAGCTCCCCGGGCAGGGCCCGATTGGCTTTCTTT
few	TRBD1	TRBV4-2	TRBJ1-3	CASSDGQGGFGNTIYF	TGTGCCAGCAGCGACGGACAGGGCGGTTTTGGAAACACCATATATTTT
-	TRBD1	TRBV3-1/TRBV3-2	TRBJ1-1	CASSHGQGAEAFF	TGTGCCAGCAGCCACGGACAGGGCGCTGAAGCTTTCTTT
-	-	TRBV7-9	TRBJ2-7	CASSRGQSGTYEQYF	TGTGCCAGCAGCCGAGGACAGTCGGGGACCTACGAGCAGTACTTC
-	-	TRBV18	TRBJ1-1	CASSPAGKNTEAFF	TGTGCCAGCTCACCGGCAGGGAAGAACACTGAAGCTTTCTTT
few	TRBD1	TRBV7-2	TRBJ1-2	CASSVDPTGYGYTF	TGTGCCAGCAGCGTAGATCCGACAGGGTATGGCTACACCTTC
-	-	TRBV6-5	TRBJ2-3	CASMRTPYIRDTQYF	TGTGCCAGCATGAGGACTCCATATATAAGGGATACGCAGTATTTT
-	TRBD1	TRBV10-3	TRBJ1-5	CASRGTGTVNNQPQHF	TGTGCCTCCCGGGGAACCGGGACAGTTAACAATCAGCCCCAGCATTTT
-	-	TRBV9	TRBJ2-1	CASSAGTPIYNEQFF	TGTGCCAGCAGCGCCGGGACACCGATTTACAATGAGCAGTTCTTC
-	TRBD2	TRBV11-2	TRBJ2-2	CASRTAGGNTGELFF	TGTGCCAGCAGGACAGCGGGGGGGAACACCGGGGAGCTGTTTTTT
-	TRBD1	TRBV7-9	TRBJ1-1	CASSPWTGNTEAFF	TGTGCCAGCAGCCCTTGGACAGGGAACACTGAAGCTTTCTTT
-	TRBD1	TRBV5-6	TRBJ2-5	CASSLGQGTYQETQYF	TGTGCCAGCAGCCTAGGACAGGGGACGTACCAAGAGACCCAGTACTTC
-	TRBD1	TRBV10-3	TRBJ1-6	CATGQGNSPLHF	TGTGCCACGGGACAGGGGAATTCACCCCTCCACTTT
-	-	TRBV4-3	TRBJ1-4	CASSQDYLGATNEKLFF	TGCGCCAGCAGCCAAGATTACCTAGGGGCAACTAATGAAAAACTGTTTTTT
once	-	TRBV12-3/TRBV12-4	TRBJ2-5	CASRLQGGETQYF	TGTGCCAGCAGACTTCAGGGGGGAGAGACCCAGTACTTC
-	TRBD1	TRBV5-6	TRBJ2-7	CASSKDRGLIFYEQYF	TGTGCCAGCAGCAAGGACAGGGGACTGATTTTCTACGAGCAGTACTTC
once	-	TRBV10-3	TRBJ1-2	CAISEYQGGYTF	TGTGCCATCAGTGAGTACCAGGGTGGCTACACCTTC
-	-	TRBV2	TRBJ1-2	CASSEARWWTF	TGTGCCAGCAGTGAAGCGCGGTGGTGGACCTTC
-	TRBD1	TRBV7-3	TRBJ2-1	CASSPPTGGFSYNEQFF	TGTGCCAGCAGCCCACCTACAGGGGGCTTCTCCTACAATGAGCAGTTCTTC
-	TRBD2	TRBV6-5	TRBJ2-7	CASSRAGGGAEQYF	TGTGCCAGCAGCCGAGCGGGAGGCGGGGCCGAGCAGTACTTC
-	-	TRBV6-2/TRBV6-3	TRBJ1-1	CASSTTGQKNTEAFF	TGTGCCAGCAGCACAACCGGACAGAAAAACACTGAAGCTTTCTTT
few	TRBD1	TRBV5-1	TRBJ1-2	CASSLMTGEGYTF	TGCGCCAGCAGCTTAATGACAGGGGAAGGCTACACCTTC
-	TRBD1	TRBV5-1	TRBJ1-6	CASRFAQGARNSPLHF	TGCGCCAGCAGATTCGCACAGGGGGCTCGGAATTCACCCCTCCACTTT
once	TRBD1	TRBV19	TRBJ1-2	CASSEQGAHRYGYTF	TGTGCCAGTAGTGAACAGGGGGCGCATCGGTATGGCTACACCTTC
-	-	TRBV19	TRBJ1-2	CASSIVKGNYGYTF	TGTGCCAGTAGTATAGTCAAGGGGAACTATGGCTACACCTTC
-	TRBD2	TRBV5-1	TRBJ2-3	CASSLGVAGVTDTQYF	TGCGCCAGCAGCTTGGGGGTAGCGGGAGTGACAGATACGCAGTATTTT
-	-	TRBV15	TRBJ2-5	CATSRDTQETQYF	TGTGCCACCAGCCGGGACACGCAAGAGACCCAGTACTTC
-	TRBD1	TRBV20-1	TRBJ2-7	CSASSIPGQGINEQYF	TGCAGTGCTAGTTCTATTCCGGGACAGGGCATCAACGAGCAGTACTTC